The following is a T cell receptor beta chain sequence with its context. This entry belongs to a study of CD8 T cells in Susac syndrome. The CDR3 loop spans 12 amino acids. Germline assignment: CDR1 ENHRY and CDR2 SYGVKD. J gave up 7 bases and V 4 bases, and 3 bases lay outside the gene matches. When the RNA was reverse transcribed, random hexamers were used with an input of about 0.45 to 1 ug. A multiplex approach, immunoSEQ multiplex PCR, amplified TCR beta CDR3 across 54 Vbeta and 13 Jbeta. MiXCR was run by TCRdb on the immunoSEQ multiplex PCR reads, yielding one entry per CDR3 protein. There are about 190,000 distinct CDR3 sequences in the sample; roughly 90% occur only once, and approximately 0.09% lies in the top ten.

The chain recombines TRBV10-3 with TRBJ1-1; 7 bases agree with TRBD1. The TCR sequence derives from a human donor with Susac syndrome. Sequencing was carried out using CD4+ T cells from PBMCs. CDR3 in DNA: TGTGCCATCAGTGTCGGGGACAGTGAAGCTTTCTTT. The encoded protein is CAISVGDSEAFF.